The source of this TCR beta chain is a study of cytomegalovirus exposure and HLA in healthy donors. Study results and limitations: Later analysis placed DRB1 highest and HLA-C lowest in TCR association rates, which differed by HLA locus.

Germline V gene lookup returns CDR1 KGHSH and CDR2 LQKENI. The CDR3 loop spans 13 amino acids. V lost 1 base and J lost 3, with 5 bases in between. The study ran its PCR with 60 Vbeta and 13 Jbeta primers. TCRdb's copy holds only in-frame clones and misses some; the assay was immunoSEQ multiplex PCR. The sample contains roughly 120,000 clones, around 78% of which appear only once. A note on this clone: Its antigen is undetermined.

Specimen: PBMCs. The receptor was derived from a man aged 35-49 years in good health and CMV-seronegative. V is TRBV18 and J is TRBJ2-3; D call uncertain. The CDR3 DNA reads as TGTGCCAGCTCACCACTCTCTACAGATACGCAGTATTTT. This encodes CASSPLSTDTQYF.